This paragraph reports one TCR beta chain. Its specificity is not known. This specimen belongs to a study of cytomegalovirus exposure and HLA in healthy donors. At the level of the study: Clustering assigned 70% to 90% of the roughly 430 genotyped donors to the Caucasian-associated ancestry cluster.

Primers included in the PCR were 60 Vbeta and 13 Jbeta primers. Profiling relied on immunoSEQ multiplex PCR, and the TCRdb table lists in-frame clones only, not all of them. Of approximately 140,000 clones listed, approximately 83% are singletons. The CDR3 is 13 residues long. V gave up 6 bases and J gave up 7 bases; unmatched junction bases: 8. The germline CDR1 and CDR2 sequences are MNHNS and SASEGT. Study outcomes and limitations: Looking again later, the authors saw that most CMV-associated TCR beta chains seemed HLA-restricted. Several V segments, TRBV6-2 and TRBV6-3 among them, could not be told apart and were dropped.

The sequencing input was PBMCs. The J gene is TRBJ1-1, the V gene TRBV6-1; 7 bases are a match to TRBD1. This clonotype was obtained from a man aged 40-49 years in good health and CMV-seropositive. CDR3 sequence reads: CASSPDRNLEAFF. The CDR3 nucleotides are TGTGCCAGCAGCCCGGACAGGAACCTTGAAGCTTTCTTT.